This T cell receptor (beta chain) appears in the sequencing data of a study of blood T cells in healthy people across ages. Broader study findings: Donors of long life had a larger count of naive CD4+ cells and greater diversity than aged donors.

The CDR3 extends over 13 amino acids. Germline V gene data show CDR1 as MNHEY and CDR2 as SMNVEV (reference sequence). Trimming cost V 6 bases and J 3 bases; bases outside gene matches: 1. Concerning this clonotype itself: What it binds is unknown.

Each sample had at least 6.5 million PBMCs isolated. Alongside a J-beta primer mix, a sample-barcoded 5' primer served in a second PCR lasting roughly 6 to 12 cycles. TCRdb reprocessed the 5' RACE reads via MiXCR and lists one record per CDR3 protein. The sample shows over 500,000 distinct CDR3 sequences, 40% to 65% of them seen only once. The chain combines TRBV27 with TRBJ2-2; the match to TRBD1 covers 7 bases. The receptor's source is a woman older than 75 in good health. The sequenced material came from blood. CDR3 bases: TGTGCCAGCAGGAGGGGGCACACCGGGGAGCTGTTTTTT. This encodes CASRRGHTGELFF.